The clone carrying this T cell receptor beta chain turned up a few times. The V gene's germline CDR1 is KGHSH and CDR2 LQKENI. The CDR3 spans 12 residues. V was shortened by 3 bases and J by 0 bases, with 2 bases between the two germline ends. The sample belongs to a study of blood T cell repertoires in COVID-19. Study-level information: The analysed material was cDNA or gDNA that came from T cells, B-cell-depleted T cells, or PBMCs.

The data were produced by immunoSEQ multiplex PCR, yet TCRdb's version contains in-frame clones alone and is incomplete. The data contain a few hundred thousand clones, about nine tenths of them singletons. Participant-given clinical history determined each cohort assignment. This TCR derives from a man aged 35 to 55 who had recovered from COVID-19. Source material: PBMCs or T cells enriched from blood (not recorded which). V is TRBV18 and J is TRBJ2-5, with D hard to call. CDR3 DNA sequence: TGTGCCAGCTCACCCAACCAAGAGACCCAGTACTTC. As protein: CASSPNQETQYF.